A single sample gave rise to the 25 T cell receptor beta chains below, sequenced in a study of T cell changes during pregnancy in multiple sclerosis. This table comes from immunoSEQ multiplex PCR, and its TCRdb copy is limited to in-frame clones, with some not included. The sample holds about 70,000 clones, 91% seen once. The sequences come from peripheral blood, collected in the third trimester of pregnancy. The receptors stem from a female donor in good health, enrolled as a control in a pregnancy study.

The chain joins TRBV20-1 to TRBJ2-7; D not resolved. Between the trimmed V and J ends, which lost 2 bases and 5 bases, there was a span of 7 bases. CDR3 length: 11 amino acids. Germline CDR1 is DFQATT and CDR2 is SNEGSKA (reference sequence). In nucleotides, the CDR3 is TGCAGTGCTAGAATACTGGACGAGCAGTACTTC. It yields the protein CSARILDEQYF.

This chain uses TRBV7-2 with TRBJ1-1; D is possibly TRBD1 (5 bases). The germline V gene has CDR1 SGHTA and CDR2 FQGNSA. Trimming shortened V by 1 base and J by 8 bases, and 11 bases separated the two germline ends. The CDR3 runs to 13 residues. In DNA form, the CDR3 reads TGTGCCAGCAGCTTAGAGGGGATTTCAGAAGCTTTCTTT. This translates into CASSLEGISEAFF.

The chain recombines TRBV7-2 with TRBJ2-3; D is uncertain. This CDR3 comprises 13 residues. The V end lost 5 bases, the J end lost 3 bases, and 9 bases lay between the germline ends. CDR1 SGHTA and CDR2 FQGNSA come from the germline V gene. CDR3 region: CASSTQKTDTQYF. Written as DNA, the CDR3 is TGTGCCAGCAGCACCCAGAAGACAGATACGCAGTATTTT.

The CDR3: CASSSSGNANEKLFF. The CDR3 nucleotides are TGTGCCAGCAGCTCATCAGGGAACGCTAATGAAAAACTGTTTTTT. This rearrangement joins TRBV13 to TRBJ1-4; D possibly corresponds to TRBD1 (5 bases). Per germline, CDR1 PRHDT and CDR2 FYEKMQ (reference sequence). There are 15 residues in the CDR3. The germline V and J ends were trimmed by 4 bases and 3 bases, with 12 bases remaining between them.

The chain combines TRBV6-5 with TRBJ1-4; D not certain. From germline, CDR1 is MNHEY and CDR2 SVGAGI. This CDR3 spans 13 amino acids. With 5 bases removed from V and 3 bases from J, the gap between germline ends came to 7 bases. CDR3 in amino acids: CASSPNSNEKLFF. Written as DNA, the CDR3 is TGTGCCAGCAGTCCCAATTCTAATGAAAAACTGTTTTTT.

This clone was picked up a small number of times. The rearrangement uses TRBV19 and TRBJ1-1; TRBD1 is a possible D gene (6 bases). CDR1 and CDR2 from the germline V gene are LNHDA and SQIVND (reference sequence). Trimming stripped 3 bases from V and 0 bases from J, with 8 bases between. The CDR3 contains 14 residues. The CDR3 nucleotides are TGTGCCAGTAGTATCGACAGGATGAACACTGAAGCTTTCTTT. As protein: CASSIDRMNTEAFF.

CDR3 in amino acids: CASRAAALGNTIYF. The CDR3 DNA reads as TGTGCCAGCAGGGCCGCGGCGCTCGGAAACACCATATATTTT. The chain employs TRBV11-2 and TRBJ1-3; D is unresolved. V lost 6 bases to trimming and J lost 4 bases, with 13 bases between them. Germline values: CDR1 SGHAT, CDR2 FQNNGV. CDR3 length: 14 residues. The full variable domain, rest sourced from reference TRBV11-2 and TRBJ1-3, is EAGVAQSPRYKIIEKRQSVAFWCNPISGHATLYWYQQILGQGPKLLIQFQNNGVVDDSQLPKDRFSAERLKGVDSTLKIQPAKLEDSAVYLCASRAAALGNTIYFGEGSWLTVV.

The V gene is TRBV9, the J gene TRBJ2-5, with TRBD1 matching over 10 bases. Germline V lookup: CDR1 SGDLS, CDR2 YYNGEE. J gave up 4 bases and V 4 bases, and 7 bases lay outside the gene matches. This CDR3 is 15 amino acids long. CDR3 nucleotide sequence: TGTGCCAGCAGCACCCGACAGGGGGCAGGAGAGACCCAGTACTTC. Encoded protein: CASSTRQGAGETQYF. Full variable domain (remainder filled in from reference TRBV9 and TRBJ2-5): DSGVTQTPKHLITATGQRVTLRCSPRSGDLSVYWYQQSLDQGLQFLIQYYNGEERAKGNILERFSAQQFPDLHSELNLSSLELGDSALYFCASSTRQGAGETQYFGPGTRLLVL.

CDR3 protein: CASRGQGGQPQHF. CDR3 in DNA: TGTGCCAGCAGGGGACAGGGAGGTCAGCCCCAGCATTTT. This chain joins TRBV27 and TRBJ1-5, with 9 bases matching TRBD1. This CDR3 comprises 13 residues. In germline, CDR1 is MNHEY, CDR2 SMNVEV (reference sequence). V lost 6 bases and J lost 6; bases outside the gene matches: 3.

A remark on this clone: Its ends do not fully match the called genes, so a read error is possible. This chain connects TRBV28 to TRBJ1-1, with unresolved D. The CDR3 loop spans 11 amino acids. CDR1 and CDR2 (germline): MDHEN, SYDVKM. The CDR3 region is CASSFPDTLHF. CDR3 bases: TGTGCCAGCAGTTTTCCAGACACTCTCCATTTT.

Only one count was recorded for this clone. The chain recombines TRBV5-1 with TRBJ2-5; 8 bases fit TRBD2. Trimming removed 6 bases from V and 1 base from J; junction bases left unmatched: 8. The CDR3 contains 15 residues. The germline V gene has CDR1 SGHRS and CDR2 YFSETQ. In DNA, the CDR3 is TGCGCCAGCACTATTAGCGGGGCCCCCCAAGAGACCCAGTACTTC. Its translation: CASTISGAPQETQYF. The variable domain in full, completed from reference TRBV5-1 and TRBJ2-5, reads KAGVTQTPRYLIKTRGQQVTLSCSPISGHRSVSWYQQTPGQGLQFLFEYFSETQRNKGNFPGRFSGRQFSNSRSEMNVSTLELGDSALYLCASTISGAPQETQYFGPGTRLLVL.

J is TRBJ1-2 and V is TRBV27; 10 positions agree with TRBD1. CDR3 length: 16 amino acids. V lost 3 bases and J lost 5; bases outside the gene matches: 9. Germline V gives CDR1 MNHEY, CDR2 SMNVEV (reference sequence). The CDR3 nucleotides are TGTGCCAGCAGTTTCTGGGGACAGGGGCCCACTTATGGCTACACCTTC. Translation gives CASSFWGQGPTYGYTF.

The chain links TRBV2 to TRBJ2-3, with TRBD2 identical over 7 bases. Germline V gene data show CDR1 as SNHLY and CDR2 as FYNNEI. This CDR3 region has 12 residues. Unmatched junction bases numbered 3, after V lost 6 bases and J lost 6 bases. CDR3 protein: CASRERGDTQYF. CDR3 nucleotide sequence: TGTGCCAGCAGAGAGCGGGGTGATACGCAGTATTTT.

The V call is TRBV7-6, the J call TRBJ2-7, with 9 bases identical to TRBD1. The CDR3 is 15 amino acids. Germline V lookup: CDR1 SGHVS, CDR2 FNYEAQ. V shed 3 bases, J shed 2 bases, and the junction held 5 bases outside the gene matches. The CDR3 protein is CASSFGQGIAYEQYF. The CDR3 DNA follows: TGTGCCAGCAGCTTTGGACAGGGGATAGCCTACGAGCAGTACTTC.

The CDR3 nucleotides read TGCAGCGTTGAGCCGGGACAGGTGTACAATGAGCAGTTCTTC. It translates to CSVEPGQVYNEQFF. V is TRBV29-1 and J is TRBJ2-1; TRBD1 agrees at 8 bases. In germline, CDR1 is SQVTM, CDR2 ANQGSEA. The CDR3 has 14 amino acids. The J segment lost 4 bases and the V segment lost 3 bases, leaving 5 bases of the junction unmatched.

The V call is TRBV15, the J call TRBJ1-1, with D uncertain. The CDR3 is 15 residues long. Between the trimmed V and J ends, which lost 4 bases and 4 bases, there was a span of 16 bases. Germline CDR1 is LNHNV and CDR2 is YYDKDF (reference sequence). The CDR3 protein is CATSMGGEKGTEAFF. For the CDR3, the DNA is TGTGCCACCAGCATGGGCGGGGAAAAAGGCACTGAAGCTTTCTTT. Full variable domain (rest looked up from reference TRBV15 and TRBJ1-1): DAMVIQNPRYQVTQFGKPVTLSCSQTLNHNVMYWYQQKSSQAPKLLFHYYDKDFNNEADTPDNFQSRRPNTSFCFLDIRSPGLGDTAMYLCATSMGGEKGTEAFFGQGTRLTVV.

The CDR3 spells CASSVDRGGTQYF. CDR3 coding DNA: TGTGCCAGTAGTGTTGACAGGGGGGGGACCCAGTACTTC. The rearrangement joins TRBV19 to TRBJ2-5; 9 bases are shared with TRBD1. This CDR3 comprises 13 residues. The V gene's germline CDR1 is LNHDA and CDR2 SQIVND (reference sequence). V lost 5 bases, J lost 7 bases, and 5 bases stayed unmatched.

The CDR3 reads CASRISGGGSTDTQYF. As DNA, the CDR3 is TGTGCCAGCAGGATTAGCGGGGGAGGTTCCACAGATACGCAGTATTTT. The chain recombines TRBV28 with TRBJ2-3, with 9 bases identical to TRBD2. V dropped 6 bases and J dropped 2; count of bases not matched to a gene: 9. The CDR3 consists of 16 residues. Germline CDR1 is MDHEN and CDR2 is SYDVKM.

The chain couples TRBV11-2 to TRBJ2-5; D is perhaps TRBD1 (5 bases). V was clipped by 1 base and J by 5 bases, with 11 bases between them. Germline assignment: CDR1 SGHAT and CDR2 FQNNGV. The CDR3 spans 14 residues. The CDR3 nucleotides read TGTGCCAGCAGCTTAGTCCCAGGGATGGAGACCCAGTACTTC. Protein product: CASSLVPGMETQYF. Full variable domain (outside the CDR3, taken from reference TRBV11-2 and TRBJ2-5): EAGVAQSPRYKIIEKRQSVAFWCNPISGHATLYWYQQILGQGPKLLIQFQNNGVVDDSQLPKDRFSAERLKGVDSTLKIQPAKLEDSAVYLCASSLVPGMETQYFGPGTRLLVL.

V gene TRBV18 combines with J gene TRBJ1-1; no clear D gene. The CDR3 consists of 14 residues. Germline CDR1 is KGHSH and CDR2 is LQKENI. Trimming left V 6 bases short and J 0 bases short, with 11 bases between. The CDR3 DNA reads TGTGCCAGCTCCCCGAGCCCTATGAACACTGAAGCTTTCTTT. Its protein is CASSPSPMNTEAFF.

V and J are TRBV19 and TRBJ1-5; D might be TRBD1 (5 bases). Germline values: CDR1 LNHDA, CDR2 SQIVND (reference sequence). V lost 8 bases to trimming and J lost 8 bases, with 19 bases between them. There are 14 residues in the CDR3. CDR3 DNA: TGTGCCAGTTCCCTCCAGGGAAGGGTGAAGCCCCAGCATTTT. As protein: CASSLQGRVKPQHF.

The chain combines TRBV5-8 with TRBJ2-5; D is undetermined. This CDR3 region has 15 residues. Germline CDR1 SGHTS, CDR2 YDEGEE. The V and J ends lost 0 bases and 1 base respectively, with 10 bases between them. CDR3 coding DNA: TGTGCCAGCAGCTTGGGAGCGCAGATCCAAGAGACCCAGTACTTC. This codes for CASSLGAQIQETQYF.

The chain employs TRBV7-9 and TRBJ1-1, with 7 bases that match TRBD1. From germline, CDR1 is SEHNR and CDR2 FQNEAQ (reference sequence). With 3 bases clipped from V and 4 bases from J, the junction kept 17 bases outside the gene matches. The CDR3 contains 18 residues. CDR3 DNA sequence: TGTGCCAGCAGCTTTTCGGATAGGGGGCGCGGGGTGGGCACTGAAGCTTTCTTT. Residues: CASSFSDRGRGVGTEAFF. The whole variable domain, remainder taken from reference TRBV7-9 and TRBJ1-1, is DTGVSQNPRHKITKRGQNVTFRCDPISEHNRLYWYRQTLGQGPEFLTYFQNEAQLEKSRLLSDRFSAERPKGSFSTLEIQRTEQGDSAMYLCASSFSDRGRGVGTEAFFGQGTRLTVV.

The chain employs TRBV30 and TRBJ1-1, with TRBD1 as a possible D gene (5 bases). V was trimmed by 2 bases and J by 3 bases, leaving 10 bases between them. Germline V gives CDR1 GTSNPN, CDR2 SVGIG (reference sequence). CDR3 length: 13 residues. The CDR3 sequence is CAWSPRGDTEAFF. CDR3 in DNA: TGTGCCTGGAGTCCTCGGGGGGACACTGAAGCTTTCTTT.

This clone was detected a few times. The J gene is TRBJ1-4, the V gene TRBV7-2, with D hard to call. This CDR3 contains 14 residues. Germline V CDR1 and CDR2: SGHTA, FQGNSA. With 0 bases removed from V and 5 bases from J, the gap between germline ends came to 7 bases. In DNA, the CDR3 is TGTGCCAGCAGCTTAGCGATGGGCAATGAAAAACTGTTTTTT. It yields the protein CASSLAMGNEKLFF.